The next 19 T cell receptor beta chains were all read from a single sample in a study of shared clonotypes between healthy human individuals. Repertoires were generated with immunoSEQ multiplex PCR, while TCRdb's copy carries only in-frame clones and drops some. The table has roughly 850,000 clones, just over 95% seen once. CD45RO-negative, CCR7-selected cells formed the naive CD8 fraction, which excluded terminally differentiated effector memory CD45RA+ cells. The sequenced material came from naive CD8+ T cells sorted from blood. The receptor set was obtained from a man aged 25 to 40 in good health.

This clone was detected only once. This chain joins TRBV27 and TRBJ1-5; TRBD1 is a possible D gene (5 bases). Between the trimmed V and J ends, which lost 6 bases and 4 bases, there was a span of 13 bases. CDR1 and CDR2 (germline): MNHEY, SMNVEV (reference sequence). The CDR3 is 14 amino acids. CDR3 in amino acids: CASSQGILNQPQHF. Written as DNA, the CDR3 is TGTGCCAGCAGCCAGGGAATACTGAATCAGCCCCAGCATTTT.

A single count supports this clone. This chain links TRBV5-1 with TRBJ2-2, with D possibly matching TRBD2 (5 bases). This CDR3 is built from 15 residues. Trimming removed 2 bases from V and 5 bases from J, with 13 bases in between. Looked up from germline, CDR1 is SGHRS and CDR2 is YFSETQ. The CDR3, as DNA: TGCGCCAGCAGCTTCACTGGGAGAGGGACCGGGGAGCTGTTTTTT. Translation gives CASSFTGRGTGELFF.

Only one count was recorded for this clone. The genes are TRBV6-6 and TRBJ1-2; D possibly corresponds to TRBD1 (5 bases). Germline V gene sequence: CDR1 MNHNY, CDR2 SVGAGI (reference sequence). CDR3 length: 14 amino acids. The V end lost 5 bases, the J end lost 2 bases, and 12 bases lay between the germline ends. The CDR3 coding sequence is TGTGCCAGCAGTCAACCGACAGCAAACTATGGCTACACCTTC. This sequence encodes CASSQPTANYGYTF.

The CDR3 is CASSVGTNVPSYEQYF. The CDR3 bases are TGTGCCAGCAGCGTAGGGACCAACGTTCCCTCCTACGAGCAGTACTTC. The chain uses TRBV9 and TRBJ2-7; D is unclear. V was cut by 0 bases and J by 0 bases, with 13 bases left in between. CDR3 size: 16 residues. Per the germline V gene, CDR1 is SGDLS and CDR2 is YYNGEE.

The J gene is TRBJ2-1, the V gene TRBV19, with 8 positions matching TRBD2. The CDR3 is 15 residues long. The germline gives CDR1 LNHDA, CDR2 SQIVND (reference sequence). V shed 5 bases, J shed 3 bases, and the junction held 6 bases outside the gene matches. CDR3 protein: CASSETSGLYNEQFF. The CDR3, as DNA: TGTGCCAGTAGTGAAACTAGCGGACTCTACAATGAGCAGTTCTTC.

The chain joins TRBV27 to TRBJ2-7; TRBD1 aligns across 7 bases. Germline CDR1 and CDR2: MNHEY and SMNVEV (reference sequence). CDR3 length: 14 amino acids. The J segment lost 3 bases and the V segment lost 5 bases, leaving 7 bases of the junction unmatched. In DNA form, the CDR3 reads TGTGCCAGCAGTCTCAAACAGGGGCTCTACGAGCAGTACTTC. Residues: CASSLKQGLYEQYF.

J is TRBJ2-7 and V is TRBV7-2; 7 bases are shared with TRBD1. V gave up 5 bases and J gave up 2 bases; unmatched junction bases: 9. The CDR3 sequence is 15 residues long. Per the germline V gene, CDR1 is SGHTA and CDR2 is FQGNSA. This CDR3 is CASSPAGGLTYEQYF. DNA for the CDR3: TGTGCCAGCAGCCCCGCAGGGGGTTTGACCTACGAGCAGTACTTC.

The chain joins TRBV27 to TRBJ1-5; the D gene is possibly TRBD1 (5 bases). The CDR3 runs 13 residues. The ends were cut back, 6 bases at V and 3 bases at J, with 9 bases in the middle. Germline V lookup: CDR1 MNHEY, CDR2 SMNVEV (reference sequence). CDR3 loop: CASSGTVNQPQHF. CDR3 in DNA: TGTGCCAGCAGCGGGACGGTCAATCAGCCCCAGCATTTT.

The chain links TRBV27 to TRBJ1-4, with D possibly being TRBD1 (5 bases). The CDR3 has 15 residues. Trimming removed 6 bases at V and 1 base at J, with 12 bases between. Germline CDR1 MNHEY, CDR2 SMNVEV (reference sequence). The CDR3 region is CASSETRVTNEKLFF. CDR3 nucleotide sequence: TGTGCCAGCAGCGAGACCAGGGTAACTAATGAAAAACTGTTTTTT.

The gene calls are TRBV7-9 and TRBJ2-7; 8 nucleotides align to TRBD1. The trim removed 6 bases at V and 3 bases at J, leaving 4 bases unmatched. CDR3 length: 13 amino acids. The germline V gene encodes CDR1 SEHNR and CDR2 FQNEAQ (reference sequence). The CDR3 DNA follows: TGTGCCAGCAGACCGGGACAGGTCTACGAGCAGTACTTC. Amino acids: CASRPGQVYEQYF.

This chain connects TRBV7-2 to TRBJ2-7; D unresolved. Germline CDR1 SGHTA, CDR2 FQGNSA. The CDR3 runs to 15 residues. Trimming took 2 bases from V and 0 from J, leaving 11 bases between them. The CDR3, as DNA: TGTGCCAGCAGCTTATACCTCGGCGGCTCCTACGAGCAGTACTTC. This sequence encodes CASSLYLGGSYEQYF.

This chain joins TRBV15 and TRBJ2-2, with a weak D call TRBD1 (6 bases). Germline lookup yields CDR1 LNHNV and CDR2 YYDKDF (reference sequence). Trimming shortened V by 1 base and J by 6 bases, and 24 bases separated the two germline ends. The CDR3 sequence is 19 residues long. CDR3: CATSRVGSTGPEYAGELFF. The CDR3 DNA reads as TGTGCCACCAGCAGAGTTGGGTCGACAGGTCCAGAGTACGCCGGGGAGCTGTTTTTT.

J is TRBJ2-7 and V is TRBV27; TRBD1 matches at 8 bases. Unmatched junction bases numbered 11, after V lost 8 bases and J lost 2 bases. This CDR3 comprises 15 residues. Germline loops: CDR1 MNHEY, CDR2 SMNVEV (reference sequence). The DNA for the CDR3 is TGTGCCAGCTGTATTACCGGGACAGGCACCTACGAGCAGTACTTC. Translating it yields CASCITGTGTYEQYF.

The count of this clone is one. V gene TRBV27 combines with J gene TRBJ2-7; D is possibly TRBD2 (7 bases). The CDR3 totals 15 residues. Germline V gene lookup returns CDR1 MNHEY and CDR2 SMNVEV (reference sequence). V lost 4 bases to trimming and J lost 3 bases, with 16 bases between them. DNA for the CDR3: TGTGCCAGCAGTTCATCCGGGGGGCAAGGCTACGAGCAGTACTTC. Residues: CASSSSGGQGYEQYF.

This clone was observed once. The CDR3 nucleotides are TGTGCCAGCAGTCGGTCGGGTTTGAGCAATCAGCCCCAGCATTTT. It yields the protein CASSRSGLSNQPQHF. The chain recombines TRBV9 with TRBJ1-5; D unclear. Trimming took 5 bases from V and 1 from J, leaving 13 bases between them. The germline CDR1 and CDR2 sequences are SGDLS and YYNGEE. This CDR3 has 15 residues.

The chain joins TRBV5-1 to TRBJ2-1; D is ambiguous. This CDR3 contains 15 residues. Trimming stripped 4 bases from V and 4 bases from J, with 15 bases between. Germline CDR1 SGHRS, CDR2 YFSETQ. The chain's CDR3 is CASSPSPWDYNEQFF. CDR3 nucleotide sequence: TGCGCCAGCAGCCCAAGCCCATGGGATTACAATGAGCAGTTCTTC.

This clone was recorded only once. V and J are TRBV25-1 and TRBJ1-1, with unresolved D. The CDR3 spans 15 residues. Trimming left V 2 bases short and J 1 base short, with 11 bases between. CDR1 is MGHDK, CDR2 SYGVNS, per germline. In DNA form, the CDR3 reads TGTGCCAGCAGTGAAATGGATTGGGAGAACACTGAAGCTTTCTTT. Translated, it gives CASSEMDWENTEAFF.

The genes are TRBV4-3 and TRBJ2-7; D gene unclear. Trimming took off 1 base at V and 3 bases at J, with 7 bases between the two ends. CDR1 and CDR2 (germline): LGHNA, YSLEER. This CDR3 has 13 residues. Written as DNA, the CDR3 is TGCGCCAGCAGCCAAGCGGAGAACTACGAGCAGTACTTC. Translation: CASSQAENYEQYF.

The chain employs TRBV4-3 and TRBJ2-1; D might be TRBD1 or TRBD2, each matching 5 bases. There are 16 residues in the CDR3. V lost 1 base and J 0 bases, leaving 10 bases between the germline ends. In germline, CDR1 is LGHNA, CDR2 YSLEER. The CDR3 reads CASSQGWGISYNEQFF. CDR3 nucleotide sequence: TGCGCCAGCAGCCAAGGTTGGGGGATCTCCTACAATGAGCAGTTCTTC.